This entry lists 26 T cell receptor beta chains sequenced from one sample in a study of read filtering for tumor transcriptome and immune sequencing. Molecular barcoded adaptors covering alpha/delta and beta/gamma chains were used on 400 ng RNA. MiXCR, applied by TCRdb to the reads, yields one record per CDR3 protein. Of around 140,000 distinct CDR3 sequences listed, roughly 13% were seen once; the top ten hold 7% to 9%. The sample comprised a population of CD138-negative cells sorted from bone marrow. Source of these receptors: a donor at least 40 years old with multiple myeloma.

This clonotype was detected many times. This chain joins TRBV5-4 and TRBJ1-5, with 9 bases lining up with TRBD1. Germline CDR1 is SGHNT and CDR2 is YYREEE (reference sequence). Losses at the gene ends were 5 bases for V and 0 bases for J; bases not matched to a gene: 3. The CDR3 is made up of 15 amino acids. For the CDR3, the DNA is TGTGCCAGCAGTCCGGGACAGGGTAGCAATCAGCCCCAGCATTTT. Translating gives CASSPGQGSNQPQHF.

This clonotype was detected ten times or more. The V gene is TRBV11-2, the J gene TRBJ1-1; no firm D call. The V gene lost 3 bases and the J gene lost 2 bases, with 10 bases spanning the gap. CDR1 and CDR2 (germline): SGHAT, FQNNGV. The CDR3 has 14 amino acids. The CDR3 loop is CASSFAGTNTEAFF. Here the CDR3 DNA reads TGTGCCAGCAGCTTCGCGGGAACTAACACTGAAGCTTTCTTT.

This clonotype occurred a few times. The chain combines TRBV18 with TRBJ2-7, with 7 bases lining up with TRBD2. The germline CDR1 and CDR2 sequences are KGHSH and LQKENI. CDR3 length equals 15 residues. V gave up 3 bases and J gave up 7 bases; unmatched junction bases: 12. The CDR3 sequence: CASSPPRAGLSEQYF. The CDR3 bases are TGTGCCAGCTCACCTCCCAGAGCGGGGCTAAGTGAGCAGTACTTC.

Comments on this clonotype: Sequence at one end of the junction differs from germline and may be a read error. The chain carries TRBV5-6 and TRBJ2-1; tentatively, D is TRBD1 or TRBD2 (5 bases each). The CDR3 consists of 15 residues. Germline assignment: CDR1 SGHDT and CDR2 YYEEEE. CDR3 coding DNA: TGCGCCAGCAGCTTGGGACCCGCGGGCTGCAATGAGCAGTTCTTC. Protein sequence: CASSLGPAGCNEQFF.

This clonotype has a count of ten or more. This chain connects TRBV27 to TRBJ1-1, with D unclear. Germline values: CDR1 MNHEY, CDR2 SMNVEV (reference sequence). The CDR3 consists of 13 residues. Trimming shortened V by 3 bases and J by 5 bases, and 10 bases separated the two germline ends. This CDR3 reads CASSFESRTEAFF. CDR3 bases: TGTGCCAGCAGTTTTGAAAGCCGGACTGAAGCTTTCTTT.

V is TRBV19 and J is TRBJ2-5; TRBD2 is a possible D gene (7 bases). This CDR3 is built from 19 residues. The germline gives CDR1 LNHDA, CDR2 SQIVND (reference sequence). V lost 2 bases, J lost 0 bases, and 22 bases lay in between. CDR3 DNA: TGTGCCAGTAGTATACCCCCGGGGGCTAGCGGACCGTACCAAGAGACCCAGTACTTC. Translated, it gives CASSIPPGASGPYQETQYF.

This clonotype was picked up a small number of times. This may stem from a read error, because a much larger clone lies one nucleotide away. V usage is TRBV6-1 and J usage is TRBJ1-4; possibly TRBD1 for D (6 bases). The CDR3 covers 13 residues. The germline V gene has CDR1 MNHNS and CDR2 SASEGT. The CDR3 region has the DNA TGTGCAGCCGGGACACTATCAGGGGAAAAACGGTTTTTT. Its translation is CAAGTLSGEKRFF.

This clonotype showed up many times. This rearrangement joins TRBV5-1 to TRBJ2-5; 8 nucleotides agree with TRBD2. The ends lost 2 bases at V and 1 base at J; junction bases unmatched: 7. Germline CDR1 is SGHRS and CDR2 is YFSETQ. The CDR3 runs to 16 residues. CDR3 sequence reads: CASSFEGLEAQETQYF. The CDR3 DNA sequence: TGCGCCAGCAGCTTTGAGGGACTAGAGGCCCAAGAGACCCAGTACTTC.

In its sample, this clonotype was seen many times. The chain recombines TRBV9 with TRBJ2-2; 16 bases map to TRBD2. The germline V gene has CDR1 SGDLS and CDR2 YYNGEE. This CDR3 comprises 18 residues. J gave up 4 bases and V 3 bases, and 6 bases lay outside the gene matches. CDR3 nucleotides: TGTGCCAGCAGCGAGGGACTAGCGGGAGGGCCGGGCACCGGGGAGCTGTTTTTT. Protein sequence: CASSEGLAGGPGTGELFF.

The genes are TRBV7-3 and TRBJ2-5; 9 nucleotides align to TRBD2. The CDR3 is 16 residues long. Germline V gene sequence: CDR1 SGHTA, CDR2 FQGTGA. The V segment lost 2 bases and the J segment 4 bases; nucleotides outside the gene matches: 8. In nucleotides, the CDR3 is TGTGCCAGCAGCTTAGTCGGCGGGAGGGCCACAGAGACCCAGTACTTC. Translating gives CASSLVGGRATETQYF.

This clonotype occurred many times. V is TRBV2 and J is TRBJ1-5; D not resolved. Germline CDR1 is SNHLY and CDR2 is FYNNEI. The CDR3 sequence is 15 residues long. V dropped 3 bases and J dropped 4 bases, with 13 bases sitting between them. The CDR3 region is CASSDGQARNQPQHF. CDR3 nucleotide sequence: TGTGCCAGCAGTGACGGTCAGGCTAGGAATCAGCCCCAGCATTTT. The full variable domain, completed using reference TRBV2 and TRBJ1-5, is EPEVTQTPSHQVTQMGQEVILRCVPISNHLYFYWYRQILGQKVEFLVSFYNNEISEKSEIFDDQFSVERPDGSNFTLKIRSTKLEDSAMYFCASSDGQARNQPQHFGDGTRLSIL.

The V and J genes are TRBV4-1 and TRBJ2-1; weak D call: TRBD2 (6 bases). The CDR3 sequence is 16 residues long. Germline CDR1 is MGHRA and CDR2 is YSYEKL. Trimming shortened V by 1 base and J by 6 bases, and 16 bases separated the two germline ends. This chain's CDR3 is CASSQANGGPTNEQFF. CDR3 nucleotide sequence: TGCGCCAGCAGCCAAGCCAACGGGGGTCCCACCAATGAGCAGTTCTTC.

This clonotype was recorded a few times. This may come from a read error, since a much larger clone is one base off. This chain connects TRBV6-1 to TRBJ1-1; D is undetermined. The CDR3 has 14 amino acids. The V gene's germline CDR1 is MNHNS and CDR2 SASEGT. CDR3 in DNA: TGTGCCAGCAGTGAATTAGGGCTGAACACTGAAGCTCTCTTT. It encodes CASSELGLNTEALF.

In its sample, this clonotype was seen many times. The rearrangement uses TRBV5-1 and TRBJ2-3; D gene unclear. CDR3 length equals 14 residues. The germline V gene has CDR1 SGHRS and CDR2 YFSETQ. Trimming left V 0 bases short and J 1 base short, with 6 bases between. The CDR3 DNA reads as TGCGCCAGCAGCTTGGTGGTAGGCACAGATACGCAGTATTTT. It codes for CASSLVVGTDTQYF.

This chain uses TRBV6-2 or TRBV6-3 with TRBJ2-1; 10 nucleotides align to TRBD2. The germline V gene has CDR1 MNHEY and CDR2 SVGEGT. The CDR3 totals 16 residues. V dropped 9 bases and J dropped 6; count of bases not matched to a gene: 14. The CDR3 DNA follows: TGTGCCAGTAGTCGGGCTAGCGGGAGAGGTGGCAATGAGCAGTTCTTC. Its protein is CASSRASGRGGNEQFF.

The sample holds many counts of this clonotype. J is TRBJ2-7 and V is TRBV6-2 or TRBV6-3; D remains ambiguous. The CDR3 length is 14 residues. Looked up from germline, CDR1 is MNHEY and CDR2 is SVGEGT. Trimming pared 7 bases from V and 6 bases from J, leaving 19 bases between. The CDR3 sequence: CASNDALGSGEQYF. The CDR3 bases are TGTGCCAGCAATGACGCACTTGGCTCTGGCGAGCAGTACTTC.

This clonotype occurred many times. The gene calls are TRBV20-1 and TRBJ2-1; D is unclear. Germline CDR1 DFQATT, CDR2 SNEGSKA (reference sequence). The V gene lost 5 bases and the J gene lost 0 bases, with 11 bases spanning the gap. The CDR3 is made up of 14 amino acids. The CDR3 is CSAPAFSSYNEQFF. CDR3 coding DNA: TGCAGTGCTCCGGCCTTTTCCTCCTACAATGAGCAGTTCTTC.

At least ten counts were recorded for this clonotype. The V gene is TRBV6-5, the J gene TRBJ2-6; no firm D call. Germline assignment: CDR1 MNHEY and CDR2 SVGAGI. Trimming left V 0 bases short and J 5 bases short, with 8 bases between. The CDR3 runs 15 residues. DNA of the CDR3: TGTGCCAGCAGTTACTCTTTCGGAAGGGCCAACGTCCTGACTTTC. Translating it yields CASSYSFGRANVLTF.

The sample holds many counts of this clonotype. In DNA form, the CDR3 reads TGTGCCAGCAGTGAACCCCTCAATAGCGGGAGCTACAATGAGCAGTTCTTC. Translating gives CASSEPLNSGSYNEQFF. V is TRBV2 and J is TRBJ2-1, with 9 positions matching TRBD2. Germline CDR1 reads SNHLY; CDR2 reads FYNNEI. The V and J ends lost 2 bases and 3 bases, in that order; junction bases with no gene match: 8. The CDR3 runs to 17 residues.

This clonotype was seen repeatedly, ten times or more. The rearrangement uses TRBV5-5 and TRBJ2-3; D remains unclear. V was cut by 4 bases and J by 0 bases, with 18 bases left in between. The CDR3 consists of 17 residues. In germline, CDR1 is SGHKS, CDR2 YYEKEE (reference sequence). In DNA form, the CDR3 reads TGTGCCAGCAGCCTAAAGGCTGATATCGCAAGCACAGATACGCAGTATTTT. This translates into CASSLKADIASTDTQYF.

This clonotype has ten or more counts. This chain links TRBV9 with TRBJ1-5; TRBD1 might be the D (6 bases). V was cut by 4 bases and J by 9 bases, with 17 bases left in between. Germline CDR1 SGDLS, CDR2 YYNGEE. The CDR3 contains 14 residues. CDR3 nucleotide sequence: TGTGCCAGCAGCCCCGCAGGGGAGGGTACGCCCCAGCATTTT. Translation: CASSPAGEGTPQHF.

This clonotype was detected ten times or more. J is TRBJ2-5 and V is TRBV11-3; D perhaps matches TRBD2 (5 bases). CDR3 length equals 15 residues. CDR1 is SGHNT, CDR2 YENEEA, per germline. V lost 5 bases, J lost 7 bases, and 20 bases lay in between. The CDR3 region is CASSPPRAGGRTQYF. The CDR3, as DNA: TGTGCCAGCAGCCCCCCGCGGGCAGGCGGAAGGACCCAGTACTTC.

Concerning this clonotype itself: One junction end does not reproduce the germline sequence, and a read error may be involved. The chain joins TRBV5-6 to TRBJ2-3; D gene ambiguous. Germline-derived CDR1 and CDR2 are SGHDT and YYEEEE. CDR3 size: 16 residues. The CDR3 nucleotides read TGTGCCAGCGGCTTGGTTCGGTTTACCCACACAGATACGCAGTATTTT. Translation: CASGLVRFTHTDTQYF.

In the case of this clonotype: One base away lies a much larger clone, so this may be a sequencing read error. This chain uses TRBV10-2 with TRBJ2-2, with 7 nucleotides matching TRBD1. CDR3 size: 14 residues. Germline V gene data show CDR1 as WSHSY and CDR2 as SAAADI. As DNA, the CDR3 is TGCGCCAGCAGTGATTCGACAGGGTCCGGGGAGCCGTTTTTT. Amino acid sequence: CASSDSTGSGEPFF.

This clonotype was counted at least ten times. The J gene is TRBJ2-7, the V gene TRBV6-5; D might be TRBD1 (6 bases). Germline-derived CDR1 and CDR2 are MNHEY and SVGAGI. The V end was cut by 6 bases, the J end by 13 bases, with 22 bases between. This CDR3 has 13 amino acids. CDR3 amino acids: CASRAGQNPFIYF. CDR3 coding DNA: TGTGCCAGCAGGGCCGGACAGAACCCATTCATTTACTTC.

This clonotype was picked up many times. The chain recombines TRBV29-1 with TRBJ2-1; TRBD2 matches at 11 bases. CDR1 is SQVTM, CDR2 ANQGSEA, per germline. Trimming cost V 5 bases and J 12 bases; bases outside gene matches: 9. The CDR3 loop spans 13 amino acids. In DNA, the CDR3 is TGCAGCGTTCGGATAGCGGGAGGGCTTGGGCAGTTCTTC. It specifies CSVRIAGGLGQFF.